This T cell receptor (beta chain) is from a study of T-cell memory formation after mild COVID-19. CDR1 SGHDT and CDR2 YYEEEE come from the germline V gene. CDR3 length: 13 residues. V was pared by 0 bases and J by 4 bases, with 7 bases between. Constant-segment-primed 5'RACE gave TCR alpha and TCR beta cDNA libraries with sample barcodes and UMIs. TCRdb re-called the 5' RACE reads through MiXCR, storing one row per CDR3 protein. The data show more than 110,000 distinct CDR3 sequences, about 25% seen once. This receptor was obtained from an adult woman who had mild COVID-19 (a few samples of this study predate the infection). Cell type and time point are not known. Sequencing was performed on PBMCs or a T cell subset sorted from them (not recorded which). The J gene is TRBJ1-1, the V gene TRBV5-6; D remains ambiguous. Written as DNA, the CDR3 is TGTGCCAGCAGCTTGGGGTTGGGCACTGAAGCTTTCTTT. Translated: CASSLGLGTEAFF.